This T cell receptor (beta chain) was identified in a study of radiation and T cells in renal cell carcinoma. Treatment: treatment-naive control, cytoreductive nephrectomy. General observations from the study: Compared with controls, irradiated tumors had more, larger dominant CDR3 motifs. In nephrectomy-only tumors, top 100 clonotypes averaged about 45%, versus approximately 50% irradiated.

J lost 4 bases, V lost 3 bases, and 1 base had no gene match. Germline V CDR1 and CDR2: SGHNT, YENEEA. The CDR3 totals 13 residues. Sequencing used immunoSEQ multiplex PCR; TCRdb keeps in-frame clones, though not all of them. The data hold about 16,000 clones, with roughly 58% observed a single time. As concerns this clone: The antigen remains unidentified.

Sequenced material: tumor tissue, taken from a patient whose treatment was nephrectomy without radiotherapy. The clonotype was recovered from a man aged 55 to 69 with renal cell carcinoma. V and J are TRBV11-3 and TRBJ1-1, with 8 bases lining up with TRBD1. The CDR3 is CASSFTGGTEAFF. The CDR3 DNA is TGTGCCAGCAGCTTTACAGGGGGCACTGAAGCTTTCTTT.